The clone carrying this TCR beta chain was seen more than once but under ten times. The data were obtained in a study of T cells in Graves' hyperthyroidism and ophthalmopathy. Germline V gene lookup returns CDR1 LNHDA and CDR2 SQIVND (reference sequence). The CDR3 is 12 residues long. Deletions cut 4 bases from V and 6 bases from J, with 7 bases between. It was RNA transcripts that yielded the amplified TCR beta CDR3 regions. Researchers ran a first-round RT-PCR on the TCR CDR3 using the HTBI primer set. TCRdb fed the multiplex PCR reads into MiXCR, producing one record per CDR3 protein. Here the sample spans roughly 180,000 distinct CDR3 sequences, roughly 10% being singletons. Diagnostic assessment was based on clinical symptoms, serum thyroxine and TRAb, thyroid ultrasound and orbital computed tomography. Fresh 10 ml peripheral blood yielded PBMCs.

Sequencing was carried out using blood. The receptor was isolated from a woman between 18 and 29 years old with Graves' hyperthyroidism that later progressed to Graves' ophthalmopathy. The chain carries TRBV19 and TRBJ1-5; no firm D call. DNA of the CDR3: TGTGCCAGTAGTACCCCACCTCAGCCCCAGCATTTT. Residues: CASSTPPQPQHF.